This is a list of T cell receptor beta chains from one sample in a study of regulatory T cells in long-lasting Graves disease. TCRdb redid the calling of the multiplex PCR reads with MiXCR, one entry per CDR3 protein. The sample records hundreds of thousands of distinct CDR3 sequences, roughly a sixth being singletons. A further study also used this sample, focusing on T cells in Graves' hyperthyroidism and ophthalmopathy.

The source was peripheral blood mononuclear cells (PBMCs), collected at new diagnosis, from a patient treated with antithyroid drugs. The receptors derive from a woman aged 40 to 65 with Graves disease. The CDR3 runs from the conserved cysteine through the conserved F or W. D genes are given only for firm matches. Rows give clone size only sometimes, using once, few, many, or a class for an expanded clone.

>-|TRBV6-1|13|TRBJ2-2|-
CASSTTNTGELFF
TGTGCCAGCAGCACCACAAACACCGGGGAGCTGTTTTTT
>few|TRBV14|12|TRBJ2-4|-
CASSLYRDIQYF
TGTGCCAGCAGTCTATACAGGGACATTCAGTACTTC
>many|TRBV18|16|TRBJ1-1|TRBD1
CASSLAQDRANTEAFF
TGTGCCAGCTCACTCGCTCAGGACAGGGCGAACACTGAAGCTTTCTTT
>-|TRBV20-1|13|TRBJ1-1|-
CSATLGRVTEAFF
TGCAGTGCTACCCTAGGCAGGGTCACTGAAGCTTTCTTT
>many|TRBV3-1|14|TRBJ1-5|-
CASSIQGYNQPQHF
TGTGCCAGCAGCATACAGGGATACAATCAGCCCCAGCATTTT
>-|TRBV14|14|TRBJ2-7|-
CASSQEWGPYEQYF
TGTGCCAGCAGCCAAGAATGGGGGCCCTACGAGCAGTACTTC
>many|TRBV6-9|15|TRBJ2-7|TRBD1
CASSYSGQGRHEQYF
TGTGCCAGCAGTTATTCGGGACAGGGGAGGCACGAGCAGTACTTC
>many|TRBV28|14|TRBJ2-7|TRBD2
CASSLWGGDHEQYF
TGTGCCAGCAGTTTATGGGGGGGGGACCACGAGCAGTACTTC
>once|TRBV28|16|TRBJ2-1|-
CASRTLGSRDYNEQFF
TGTGCCAGCAGGACCCTCGGTTCGAGAGATTACAATGAGCAGTTCTTC
>-|TRBV4-2|14|TRBJ1-1|-
CASSQDQGYSEAFF
TGTGCCAGCAGCCAAGATCAGGGGTACTCTGAAGCTTTCTTT
>-|TRBV19|15|TRBJ2-2|-
CASSIGGGDTGELFF
TGTGCCAGTAGTATAGGCGGCGGGGACACCGGGGAGCTGTTTTTT
>many|TRBV3-1|13|TRBJ1-1|-
CASSQKIGTEAFF
TGTGCCAGCAGCCAAAAGATCGGTACTGAAGCTTTCTTT
>many|TRBV5-1|15|TRBJ1-2|-
CASSPGTQEKYGYTF
TGCGCCAGCAGCCCAGGGACCCAGGAAAAATATGGCTACACCTTC
>many|TRBV12-3/TRBV12-4|15|TRBJ2-7|TRBD2
CASTDGTSGDYEQYF
TGTGCCAGCACGGATGGGACTAGCGGGGATTACGAGCAGTACTTC
>many|TRBV27|16|TRBJ2-3|TRBD2
CASSMSASGSTDTQYF
TGTGCCAGCAGTATGTCAGCTAGCGGAAGCACAGATACGCAGTATTTT
>many|TRBV2|14|TRBJ1-1|-
CASSFGTKNTEAFF
TGTGCCAGCAGCTTCGGAACGAAGAACACTGAAGCTTTCTTT
>many|TRBV6-5|15|TRBJ2-3|-
CASSYRLTGGSTQYF
TGTGCCAGCAGTTACCGGTTAACCGGGGGAAGCACGCAGTATTTT
>-|TRBV7-9|15|TRBJ2-1|-
CASSLDGSAGNEQFF
TGTGCCAGCAGCCTTGACGGGTCGGCTGGGAATGAGCAGTTCTTC
>many|TRBV6-2/TRBV6-3|13|TRBJ2-1|-
CASSYGGDNEQFF
TGTGCCAGCAGTTACGGCGGGGACAATGAGCAGTTCTTC
>-|TRBV28|17|TRBJ2-3|TRBD1
CASSYSLRDRSTDTQYF
TGTGCCAGCAGTTACTCCCTCCGGGACAGGAGCACAGATACGCAGTATTTT
>many|TRBV6-5|18|TRBJ2-1|TRBD2
CASSYSIGDGGAGNEQFF
TGTGCCAGCAGTTACTCGATAGGAGACGGGGGGGCTGGCAATGAGCAGTTCTTC
>few|TRBV25-1|12|TRBJ2-5|-
CASASLLETQYF
TGTGCCAGCGCTAGTCTATTAGAGACCCAGTACTTC
>many|TRBV3-1|14|TRBJ2-5|-
CASSSQENQETQYF
TGTGCCAGCAGCTCACAGGAGAACCAAGAGACCCAGTACTTC
>few|TRBV2|14|TRBJ2-7|-
CASSENGGTYEQYF
TGTGCCAGCAGTGAAAACGGGGGTACCTACGAGCAGTACTTC
>few|TRBV19|16|TRBJ2-2|TRBD2
CASSTLAGTNTGELFF
TGTGCCAGTAGTACCCTAGCGGGGACGAACACCGGGGAGCTGTTTTTT
>-|TRBV3-1|15|TRBJ1-6|-
CASSQRARRNSPLHF
TGTGCCAGCAGCCAACGGGCCCGGCGAAATTCACCCCTCCACTTT
>-|TRBV19|18|TRBJ1-1|-
CASSLIWRRTIMNTEAFF
TGTGCCAGTAGTCTCATATGGAGGAGGACGATAATGAACACTGAAGCTTTCTTT
>few|TRBV5-6|20|TRBJ2-3|TRBD2
CASSLEFWRGGRNSTDTQYF
TGTGCCAGCAGCTTGGAGTTCTGGCGGGGGGGCCGCAATAGCACAGATACGCAGTATTTT
>many|TRBV3-1|14|TRBJ1-2|-
CASSQDGPVFGYTF
TGTGCCAGCAGCCAAGATGGACCGGTGTTTGGCTACACCTTC
>few|TRBV9|14|TRBJ2-7|-
CASSPRLLIYEQYF
TGTGCCAGCAGCCCACGGCTCTTAATCTACGAGCAGTACTTC
>-|TRBV29-1|15|TRBJ1-2|-
CRVVLQTGPNYGYTF
TGCCGCGTAGTTTTACAAACGGGCCCTAACTATGGCTACACCTTC
>many|TRBV10-3|14|TRBJ2-7|-
CAIRVSGNSYEQYF
TGTGCCATCAGGGTCTCCGGGAACTCCTACGAGCAGTACTTC
>many|TRBV11-2|14|TRBJ1-6|-
CASSPGVGTSPLHF
TGTGCCAGCAGCCCCGGTGTGGGGACCTCACCCCTCCACTTT
>few|TRBV29-1|12|TRBJ2-2|-
CSVENPTGGLFF
TGCAGCGTTGAAAACCCGACGGGTGGGCTGTTTTTT
>-|TRBV5-1|16|TRBJ1-4|-
CASSLGTVATNEKLFF
TGCGCCAGCAGCTTGGGGACAGTAGCAACTAATGAAAAACTGTTTTTT
>many|TRBV12-3/TRBV12-4|13|TRBJ1-1|TRBD1
CASRKQGETEAFF
TGTGCCAGCAGGAAACAGGGGGAGACTGAAGCTTTCTTT
>-|TRBV6-2/TRBV6-3|15|TRBJ1-1|TRBD1
CASSPWDRGYTEAFF
TGTGCCAGCAGTCCGTGGGACAGGGGTTACACTGAAGCTTTCTTT
>few|TRBV3-1|15|TRBJ2-7|-
CASSQDEAATYEQYF
TGTGCCAGCAGCCAAGATGAGGCAGCTACCTACGAGCAGTACTTC
>few|TRBV11-2|16|TRBJ2-6|-
CASSLDPVIGANVLTF
TGTGCCAGCAGCTTAGATCCCGTGATAGGGGCCAACGTCCTGACTTTC
>few|TRBV4-1|14|TRBJ2-7|-
CASSQVRDNYEQYF
TGCGCCAGCAGCCAAGTTCGGGACAACTACGAGCAGTACTTC